This T cell receptor beta chain was documented in a study of PD-1 blockade in classical Hodgkin lymphoma. The table came from immunoSEQ multiplex PCR; TCRdb's copy has only in-frame clones and leaves some out. The table records 15,000 to 17,000 clones, approximately 88% of them present only once. Trimming stripped 1 base from V and 6 bases from J, with 28 bases between. This CDR3 has 20 amino acids. Looked up from germline, CDR1 is SGHRS and CDR2 is YFSETQ. All trial patients relapsed after autologous stem cell transplantation. Sequencing was performed on peripheral blood mononuclear cells (PBMCs), taken before the second cycle of nivolumab. V and J are TRBV5-1 and TRBJ1-4, with D perhaps matching TRBD1 (5 bases). The clonotype comes from a human donor with classical Hodgkin lymphoma. The CDR3 reads CASSLWGLRYPFVKDEKLFF. The CDR3 DNA sequence: TGCGCCAGCAGCTTGTGGGGGTTAAGGTACCCCTTCGTAAAGGATGAAAAACTGTTTTTT.